This T cell receptor beta chain was documented in a study of neurological immune-mediated disorders. General study findings and limits: Expanded clones shared no CDR3 amino acid sequences across subjects, suggesting private repertoires in all groups.

The table lists this clonotype with a few counts. Antigen: not known. Unsorted libraries came from 2 million PBMCs stored at -80 °C. The authors made cDNA by 5'RACE with 10-nucleotide random UMIs. TCRdb fed the 5' RACE reads into MiXCR, producing one record per CDR3 protein. The top ten clones hold 25% to 35% of a sample with some 20,000 distinct CDR3 sequences, under 35% of them seen once. The germline CDR1 and CDR2 sequences are DFQATT and SNEGSKA (reference sequence). This CDR3 comprises 12 residues. J lost 5 bases, V lost 2 bases, and 2 bases had no gene match. This rearrangement joins TRBV20-1 to TRBJ2-5, with 7 bases aligning to TRBD2. The TCR originated in a man aged 50 to 59 with HTLV-1-associated myelopathy (HAM/TSP). Sequencing was done on a sample of PBMCs. CDR3 in amino acids: CSARRGEETQYF. The CDR3 bases are TGCAGTGCTAGACGGGGGGAGGAGACCCAGTACTTC.